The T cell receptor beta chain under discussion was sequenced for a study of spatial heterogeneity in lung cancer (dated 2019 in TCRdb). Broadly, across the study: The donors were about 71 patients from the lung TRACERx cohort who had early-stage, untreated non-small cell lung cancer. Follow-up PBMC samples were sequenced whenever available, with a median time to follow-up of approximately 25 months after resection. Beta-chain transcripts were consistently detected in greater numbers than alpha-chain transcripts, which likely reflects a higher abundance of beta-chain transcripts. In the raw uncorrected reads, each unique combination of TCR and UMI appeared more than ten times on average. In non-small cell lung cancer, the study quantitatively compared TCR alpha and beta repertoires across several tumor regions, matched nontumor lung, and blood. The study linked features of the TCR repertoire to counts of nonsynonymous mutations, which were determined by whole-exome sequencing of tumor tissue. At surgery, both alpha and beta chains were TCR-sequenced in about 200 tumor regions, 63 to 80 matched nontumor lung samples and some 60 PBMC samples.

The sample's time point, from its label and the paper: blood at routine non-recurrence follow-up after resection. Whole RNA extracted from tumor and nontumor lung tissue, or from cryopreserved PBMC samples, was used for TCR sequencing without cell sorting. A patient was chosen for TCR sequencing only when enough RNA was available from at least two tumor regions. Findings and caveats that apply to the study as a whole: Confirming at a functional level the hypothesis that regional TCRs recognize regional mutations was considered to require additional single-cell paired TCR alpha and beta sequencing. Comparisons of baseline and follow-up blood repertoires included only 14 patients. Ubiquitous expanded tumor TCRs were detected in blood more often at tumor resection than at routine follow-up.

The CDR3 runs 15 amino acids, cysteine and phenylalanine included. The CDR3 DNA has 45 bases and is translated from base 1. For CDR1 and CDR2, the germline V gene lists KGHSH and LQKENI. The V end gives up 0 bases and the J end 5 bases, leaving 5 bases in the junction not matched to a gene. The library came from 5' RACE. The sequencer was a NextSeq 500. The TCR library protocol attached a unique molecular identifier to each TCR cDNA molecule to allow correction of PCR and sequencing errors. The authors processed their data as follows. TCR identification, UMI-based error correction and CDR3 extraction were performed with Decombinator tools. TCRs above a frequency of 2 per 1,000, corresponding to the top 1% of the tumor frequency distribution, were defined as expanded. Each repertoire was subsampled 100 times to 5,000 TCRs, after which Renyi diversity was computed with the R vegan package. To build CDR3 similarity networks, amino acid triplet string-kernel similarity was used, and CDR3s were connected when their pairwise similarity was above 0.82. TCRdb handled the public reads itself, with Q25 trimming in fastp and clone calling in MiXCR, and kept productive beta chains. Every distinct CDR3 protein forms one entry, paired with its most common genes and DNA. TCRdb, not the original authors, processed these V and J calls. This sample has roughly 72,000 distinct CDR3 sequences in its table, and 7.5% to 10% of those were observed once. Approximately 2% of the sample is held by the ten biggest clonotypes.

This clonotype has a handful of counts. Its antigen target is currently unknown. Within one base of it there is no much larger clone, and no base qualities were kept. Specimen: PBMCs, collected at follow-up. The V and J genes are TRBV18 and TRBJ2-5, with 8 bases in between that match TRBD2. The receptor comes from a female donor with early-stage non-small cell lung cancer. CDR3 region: CASSPPAGGWETQYF. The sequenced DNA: TGTGCCAGCTCACCACCGGCGGGAGGATGGGAGACCCAGTACTTC.